These T cell receptor beta chains were read from a single sample in a study of blood T cell repertoires in COVID-19. Data came from immunoSEQ multiplex PCR; TCRdb stores just in-frame clones and leaves some out. This sample has approximately 160,000 clones, with 85% to 95% found just once. The sample was peripheral blood. These receptors were obtained from a man aged 50 to 59 with acute or convalescent COVID-19. Each CDR3 is given with its conserved first and last residue. The D gene is left open where the match is weak. Clone size is given for some rows only: seen once, a few or many times, or a class if the clone is expanded.

>NA|few|TRBJ1-3|TRBV29-1
TGCAGCGTTGAAGCAAGACTCTCTGGAAACACCATATATTTT
CSVEARLSGNTIYF
>TRBD1|NA|TRBJ2-2|TRBV10-3
TGTGCCATCAGTGGGACAGGGGGCGTTACCGGGGAGCTGTTTTTT
CAISGTGGVTGELFF
>NA|once|TRBJ1-5|TRBV6-1
TGTGCCAGCAGTGAACGGGGGCGGGGGGGCTCGAATCAGCCCCAGCATTTT
CASSERGRGGSNQPQHF
>NA|NA|TRBJ2-3|TRBV19
TGTGCCAGTAGTGACGGCAGACGACTAGGGGATACGCAGTATTTT
CASSDGRRLGDTQYF
>NA|NA|TRBJ1-4|TRBV3-1/TRBV3-2
TGTGCCAGCAGCCAATTCCTTATTGAAAAACTGTTTTTT
CASSQFLIEKLFF
>NA|NA|TRBJ1-5|TRBV27
TGTGCCAGCAGTTTCCACGGTCGCAATCAGCCCCAGCATTTT
CASSFHGRNQPQHF
>TRBD1|few|TRBJ1-2|TRBV30
TGTGCCGGGGGACAGATCTATGGCTACACCTTC
CAGGQIYGYTF
>NA|NA|TRBJ2-5|TRBV3-1/TRBV3-2
TGTGCCAGCAGCCAGTCGGACTACATCCAAGAGACCCAGTACTTC
CASSQSDYIQETQYF
>TRBD1|NA|TRBJ1-6|TRBV28
TGTGCCAGCAATGCCCTGACAGGGGTTTATTCACCCCTCCACTTT
CASNALTGVYSPLHF
>TRBD2|NA|TRBJ2-1|TRBV10-3
TGTGCCATCAGAGAAGCCGGGACTAGCGGGATGGGTGAGCAGTTCTTC
CAIREAGTSGMGEQFF
>NA|NA|TRBJ2-2|TRBV7-9
TGTGCCAGCAGCTCTCCTACGGAGGCCGGGGAGCTGTTTTTT
CASSSPTEAGELFF